This T cell receptor beta chain was sequenced in a study of shared clonotypes between healthy human individuals. Study-wide context: CD4 naive and memory got three plates each, CD8 naive two, CD8 memory one. Study-level points and caveats: The low donor count limited represented genetic and exposure-history diversity. Sampling included only blood; tissue repertoires likely differ.

Template for every sorted-subset replicate PCR totaled around 210 ng DNA, 30,000 to 35,000 T cell genomes. Sequencing was performed with immunoSEQ multiplex PCR; in TCRdb, only in-frame clones are kept and a portion is missing. The sample carries about 2 million clones, 85% to 95% recorded once. As regards this clone: The antigen is not known. One junction end does not reproduce the germline sequence, and a read error may be involved.

This CDR3 contains 12 residues. Germline CDR1 is SGHRS and CDR2 is YFSETQ. This receptor was taken from a man aged 18 to 30 in good health. The source material was naive CD4+ T cells sorted from blood. Subset defined: CD45RA+ positively selected. V and J are TRBV5-1 and TRBJ1-1; D is ambiguous. The CDR3 nucleotides read TGCGCCAGCAGTACGGCGAACACTGAAGCTCTCTTT. Translated: CASSTANTEALF.